This T cell receptor beta chain emerged from a study of long-term antiretroviral therapy in people with HIV. Survey-level resolution applied to immunoSEQ assay v3.0. Sequencing was performed with immunoSEQ multiplex PCR; in TCRdb, only in-frame clones are kept and a portion is missing. The profile shows 19,000 or so clones, about 80% of them singletons. This CDR3 has 15 residues. From germline, CDR1 is SNHLY and CDR2 FYNNEI. The ends lost 2 bases at V and 2 bases at J; junction bases unmatched: 3. This receptor was identified in a man aged 45-65 years with HIV. The source was unsorted PBMCs, collected 0.3 years before starting antiretroviral therapy. V is TRBV2 and J is TRBJ2-5; 9 bases line up with TRBD2. Here the CDR3 reads CASSETSGSQETQYF. In DNA form, the CDR3 reads TGTGCCAGCAGTGAAACTAGCGGGTCACAAGAGACCCAGTACTTC.